This T cell receptor beta chain comes out of a study of human CD8 memory T cell subsets. The germline gives CDR1 SGHAT, CDR2 FQNNGV. This CDR3 has 13 residues. UMI-labeled 5' RACE was used, and it produced the TCR beta libraries. One entry per CDR3 protein, without DNA, is what TCRdb gives after re-calling the 5' RACE reads. The table for this sample gives around 11,000 distinct CDR3 sequences. Study outcomes and limitations: Stem-like memory T cell repertoires barely overlapped those of precursor exhausted T cells.

Regarding this clonotype: Its antigen is undetermined.

V is TRBV11-2 and J is TRBJ2-1; TCRdb selects TRBD1, and the lack of DNA leaves this call unchecked. The material sequenced was CD8+ T cells from PBMCs. This sequence originates from a human donor in good health. The CDR3 loop reads CASTFVPGDEQFF.